Listed below are T cell receptor beta chains from one sample, sequenced in a study of cytomegalovirus exposure and HLA in healthy donors. Assay used: immunoSEQ multiplex PCR; TCRdb lists only in-frame clones, some missing. The sample holds some 160,000 clones, less than 90% seen once. The sequenced sample consisted of PBMCs. The receptors were gathered from a woman younger than 35 in good health and CMV-seronegative. Each CDR3 is given with its conserved first and last residue. A D gene is named only where the DNA matches it firmly. Only part of the rows carry a size: once, few, many, or a class if the clone is expanded.

J,D,size,V,DNA,CDR3
TRBJ1-5,-,-,TRBV19,TGTGCCAGTGCCGCTCCCGCGCGGCGCAATCAGCCCCAGCATTTT,CASAAPARRNQPQHF
TRBJ2-7,TRBD1,-,TRBV15,TGTGCCACCAGCGGGACAGGGGGAAACGAGCAGTACTTC,CATSGTGGNEQYF
TRBJ2-1,-,-,TRBV27,TGTGCCGCCTCCACTAGTGTAAAGCAGTTCTTC,CAASTSVKQFF
TRBJ1-5,TRBD1,-,TRBV7-8,TGTGCCAGCAGCCCTGGACAGGGGGCCTCCAATCAGCCCCAGCATTTT,CASSPGQGASNQPQHF
TRBJ2-7,TRBD2,-,TRBV27,TGTGCCAGCAAGGAGTCAGGACTAGCGGGACCCTACGAGCAGTACTTC,CASKESGLAGPYEQYF
TRBJ2-7,-,-,TRBV6-6,TGTGCCAGCAGTGGGCGGGAAAGCTCCTACGAGCAGTACTTC,CASSGRESSYEQYF
TRBJ1-1,-,-,TRBV28,TGTGCCAGCAGTTCCCCGGAGGACGTTCGGAGAGCTTTCTTT,CASSSPEDVRRAFF
TRBJ2-5,-,-,TRBV2,TGTGCCAGCAGCCTCGGGACAAGAGAAGAGACCCAGTACTTC,CASSLGTREETQYF
TRBJ1-5,-,-,TRBV28,TGTGCCAGCAGTTTAGGGAGGGGGGTGGATCAGCCCCAGCATTTT,CASSLGRGVDQPQHF
TRBJ2-3,-,-,TRBV2,TGTGCCAGCACTCTTGCAGCAGATACGCAGTATTTT,CASTLAADTQYF
TRBJ1-4,-,-,TRBV2,TGTGCCAGCAGTGGCAGGGAAGAAAAACTGTTTTTT,CASSGREEKLFF
TRBJ2-2,TRBD1,-,TRBV7-9,TGTGCCAGCAGCCCCGACAGGGTGGCCACCGGGGAGCTGTTTTTT,CASSPDRVATGELFF
TRBJ1-1,-,-,TRBV19,TGTGCCAGTAGAGAACAGGCAAATCGGAAGAACACTGAAGCTTTCTTT,CASREQANRKNTEAFF
TRBJ2-3,-,-,TRBV6-4,TGTGCCAGCAGTGTACGGGGAACGAGTACAGATACGCAGTATTTT,CASSVRGTSTDTQYF
TRBJ2-2,-,-,TRBV7-9,TGTGCCAGCAGCCCCAGACAGAAGCCGAACACCGGGGAGCTGTTTTTT,CASSPRQKPNTGELFF
TRBJ2-3,-,-,TRBV5-6,TGTGCCAGCAGCTTGGTTCCAGGGAGGGATACGCAGTATTTT,CASSLVPGRDTQYF
TRBJ2-3,TRBD2,-,TRBV10-2,TGCGCCAGCAGTGATCAAGGCGGGAGGATGGATACGCAGTATTTT,CASSDQGGRMDTQYF
TRBJ2-7,-,-,TRBV5-1,TGCGCCAGCAGCTTGGAGAGCGTTCACGAGCAGTACTTC,CASSLESVHEQYF
TRBJ1-2,-,-,TRBV28,-,CATTSAPMTNYGYTF
TRBJ2-7,TRBD1,-,TRBV5-1,TGCGCCAGCACCCTGGACGACAGGGGGTTCTACGAGCAGTACTTC,CASTLDDRGFYEQYF
TRBJ2-2,TRBD1,-,TRBV27,TGTGCCAGCAGACAGGGGTGGGACACCGGGGAGCTGTTTTTT,CASRQGWDTGELFF
TRBJ1-2,-,-,TRBV30,TGTGCCTGGACCCGACCCCCAGGAGGGTACGGCTACACCTTC,CAWTRPPGGYGYTF
TRBJ2-3,TRBD1,-,TRBV5-1,TGCGCCAGCAGAACGTGGACAGGGGGCGATCCAGGTACGCAGTATTTT,CASRTWTGGDPGTQYF
TRBJ2-7,-,-,TRBV6-1,TGTGCCAGCAGAACTACGCGGGACGGGCCCTACGAGCAGTACTTC,CASRTTRDGPYEQYF
TRBJ1-5,-,-,TRBV30,TGTGCCTGGAGCCAAAAACAGGGTTTGCCCCAGCATTTT,CAWSQKQGLPQHF
TRBJ2-2,-,-,TRBV10-1,TGCGCCAGCAGTGCTCTAGGGGGGGACGGGGAGCTGTTTTTT,CASSALGGDGELFF
TRBJ2-7,TRBD2,-,TRBV6-5,TGTGCCAGCAGTGAGCGGGAGTACTCCTACGAGCAGTACTTC,CASSEREYSYEQYF
TRBJ1-3,-,-,TRBV29-1,TGCAGCGTTACTTCACCGAGCTCTGGAAACACCATATATTTT,CSVTSPSSGNTIYF
TRBJ1-1,-,-,TRBV7-8,TGTGCCAGCAGCTTACTGGGGGCTCAGCACACTGAAGCTTTCTTT,CASSLLGAQHTEAFF
TRBJ1-3,TRBD1,-,TRBV28,TGTGCCAGCAGTTCTCTTGGGGTACAGGGGTTCAGAAACACCATATATTTT,CASSSLGVQGFRNTIYF
TRBJ1-3,-,-,TRBV5-8,TGTGCCAGCAGCTTGAGCGTGAGGATGGGAAACACCATATATTTT,CASSLSVRMGNTIYF
TRBJ2-3,-,-,TRBV11-3,TGTGCCAGCGGTACTGGGGCGTCAGATACGCAGTATTTT,CASGTGASDTQYF
TRBJ2-7,TRBD2,-,TRBV28,TGTGCCAGCAGCTTAACGATCCCACCCCGTTCCGGGACTAGCGGCTACGAGCAGTACTTC,CASSLTIPPRSGTSGYEQYF
TRBJ2-1,TRBD2,-,TRBV15,TGTGCCACCAGCAGGGCGGGAGGGCCCAATGAGCAGTTCTTC,CATSRAGGPNEQFF
TRBJ2-2,-,-,TRBV5-1,TGCGCCAGCAGCCCGGGACTGGGGGCCGGGGAGCTGTTTTTT,CASSPGLGAGELFF
TRBJ1-2,-,once,TRBV7-2,TGTGCCAGCAGCTTTCCCGACTCTAACTATGGCTACACCTTC,CASSFPDSNYGYTF
TRBJ1-1,TRBD1,-,TRBV10-3,TGTGCCGTCCTACAGGGGGGAACTGAAGCTTTCTTT,CAVLQGGTEAFF
TRBJ2-3,-,-,TRBV10-2,TGCGCCAGCAGTCGGGGGGCTAGCACAGATACGCAGTATTTT,CASSRGASTDTQYF
TRBJ2-5,-,once,TRBV19,TGTGCCAGTAGTATAGAGGGACTCCTGGGCGGGACCCAGTACTTC,CASSIEGLLGGTQYF
TRBJ1-3,-,-,TRBV5-6,TGTGCCAGCAGCTTTCTAGGGAGGGGAAACACCATATATTTT,CASSFLGRGNTIYF
TRBJ1-1,TRBD1,-,TRBV7-9,TGTGCCAGCAGCTTAGGGTTCGGGGCAGGGGGTGAGAACACTGAAGCTTTCTTT,CASSLGFGAGGENTEAFF
TRBJ2-7,-,-,TRBV28,TGTGCCAGCACAACCCAGGCCCCCTTATACGAGCAGTACTTC,CASTTQAPLYEQYF
TRBJ2-1,TRBD1,-,TRBV5-1,TGCGCCAGCAGCTCCTACAGGGGGGACAATGAGCAGTTCTTC,CASSSYRGDNEQFF
TRBJ1-2,-,-,TRBV18,TGTGCCAGCTCACCGCGGGGTCATGGCTACACCTTC,CASSPRGHGYTF
TRBJ2-5,TRBD2,-,TRBV11-3,TGTGCCAGCAGCCGCGGTGGCGGGGGGACCCAAGAGACCCAGTACTTC,CASSRGGGGTQETQYF
TRBJ1-1,TRBD1,once,TRBV9,TGTGCCAGCAGCGTAGGGGGACAGGCGCTGAACACTGAAGCTTTCTTT,CASSVGGQALNTEAFF
TRBJ1-1,-,few,TRBV4-1,TGCGCCAGCAGCCATCCCCTCGGAGGCGCTGAAGCTTTCTTT,CASSHPLGGAEAFF
TRBJ1-3,-,-,TRBV10-3,TGTGCCATCCATAGGGGGGGGCCTCATTTGAAGGGAAACACCATATATTTT,CAIHRGGPHLKGNTIYF
TRBJ1-2,-,-,TRBV19,TGTGCCAGTAGTATATGGCGAGCGTCTGACTATGGCTACACCTTC,CASSIWRASDYGYTF
TRBJ2-3,-,-,TRBV28,TGTGCCAGCAGTTTAGGGACATTAGCCTACGGTACGCAGTATTTT,CASSLGTLAYGTQYF
TRBJ2-3,TRBD2,-,TRBV29-1,TGCAGCTTAAGACTAGCGGTTAGCACAGATACGCAGTATTTT,CSLRLAVSTDTQYF